These 20 T cell receptor beta chains were all obtained from the same sample, sequenced in a study of T cells in Graves' hyperthyroidism and ophthalmopathy. RNA transcripts yielded amplified TCR beta CDR3 regions. The TCR CDR3 was amplified in a first-round RT-PCR using the HTBI primer set. TCRdb re-derived calls from the multiplex PCR reads in MiXCR, one entry per CDR3 protein. The sample lists 400,000 to 500,000 distinct CDR3 sequences, roughly 13% occurring once. Sample: blood. The receptors here all came from a woman between 18 and 30 years old with Graves' hyperthyroidism.

In its sample, this clonotype was seen a few times. V usage is TRBV24-1 and J usage is TRBJ2-1; D call uncertain. The CDR3 contains 11 residues. With 5 bases removed from V and 2 bases from J, the gap between germline ends came to 0 bases. Germline CDR1 reads KGHDR; CDR2 reads SFDVKD. CDR3 amino acids: CATSAYNEQFF. The CDR3 DNA is TGTGCCACCAGTGCCTACAATGAGCAGTTCTTC.

This clonotype was picked up a small number of times. The chain employs TRBV6-2 or TRBV6-3 and TRBJ2-1; a weak D match, TRBD1 (6 bases). CDR1 and CDR2 from the germline V gene are MNHEY and SVGEGT. The ends were cut back, 6 bases at V and 6 bases at J, with 18 bases in the middle. This CDR3 comprises 15 residues. CDR3: CASSSQGPSLNEQFF. CDR3 nucleotide sequence: TGTGCCAGCAGCTCACAGGGCCCCTCTCTCAATGAGCAGTTCTTC.

In its sample, this clonotype was seen many times. The rearrangement uses TRBV12-3 or TRBV12-4 and TRBJ2-1, with TRBD2 identical over 11 bases. This CDR3 is 15 amino acids long. The V and J ends lost 7 bases and 2 bases, in that order; junction bases with no gene match: 4. The CDR3 region has the DNA TGTGCCAGCACCGCGACTAGCGGGACCTACAATGAGCAGTTCTTC. Amino acid sequence: CASTATSGTYNEQFF.

This clonotype was seen ten or more times. J is TRBJ1-1 and V is TRBV29-1, with a possible D match to TRBD1 (5 bases). Looked up from germline, CDR1 is SQVTM and CDR2 is ANQGSEA. This CDR3 region has 13 residues. Trimming removed 1 base from V and 5 bases from J, with 11 bases in between. The CDR3 DNA sequence: TGCAGCGTTGAAGCCAGGGAAGGGACTGAAGCTTTCTTT. Residues: CSVEAREGTEAFF.

This clonotype was seen a handful of times. The CDR3 DNA reads as TGCAGTGCCCCCCTAGCGATTCCTGTCGATGAGCAGTTCTTC. Translating it yields CSAPLAIPVDEQFF. The chain carries TRBV20-1 and TRBJ2-1, with TRBD2 as a possible D gene (6 bases). Trimming took off 6 bases at V and 8 bases at J, with 20 bases between the two ends. Germline values: CDR1 DFQATT, CDR2 SNEGSKA (reference sequence). The CDR3 is 14 amino acids.

This clonotype was picked up a small number of times. The CDR3, as DNA: TGTGCCAGCCGTACCGGTAGGGATGGCTACACCTTC. Amino acid sequence: CASRTGRDGYTF. The V and J genes are TRBV27 and TRBJ1-2; D unresolved. Germline values: CDR1 MNHEY, CDR2 SMNVEV (reference sequence). V gave up 8 bases and J gave up 6 bases, with 13 bases separating them. The CDR3 contains 12 residues.

This clonotype occurred many times. This chain joins TRBV7-9 and TRBJ2-7, with D maybe TRBD1 (8 bases). Germline CDR1 reads SEHNR; CDR2 reads FQNEAQ (reference sequence). The CDR3 sequence is 13 residues long. V shed 6 bases and J shed 6 bases, with 15 bases lying between them. CDR3 nucleotides: TGTGCCAGCAGAATGACAGGGGAGGGCGAGCAGTACTTC. This sequence encodes CASRMTGEGEQYF.

Concerning this clonotype itself: This may come from a read error, since a much larger clone is one base off. J is TRBJ1-2 and V is TRBV9, with D perhaps matching TRBD1 (5 bases). Trimming took off 4 bases at V and 7 bases at J, with 17 bases between the two ends. In germline, CDR1 is SGDLS, CDR2 YYNGEE. This CDR3 is 14 amino acids long. The CDR3 loop reads CASSLRDPICGYTF. The CDR3 DNA reads TGTGCCAGCAGCCTCCGGGACCCCATCTGTGGCTACACCTTC.

This clonotype was observed a handful of times. The rearrangement joins TRBV27 to TRBJ2-1; 9 nucleotides match TRBD2. The CDR3 covers 15 residues. Germline V CDR1 and CDR2: MNHEY, SMNVEV (reference sequence). Unmatched junction bases numbered 7, after V lost 5 bases and J lost 5 bases. CDR3 in amino acids: CASSVGTSRNNEQFF. CDR3 DNA sequence: TGTGCCAGCAGTGTCGGGACTAGCAGGAACAATGAGCAGTTCTTC.

Ten or more counts support this clonotype. The chain employs TRBV7-2 and TRBJ2-3; TRBD2 might be the D (5 bases). Germline lookup yields CDR1 SGHTA and CDR2 FQGNSA. This CDR3 comprises 16 residues. V gave up 2 bases and J gave up 0 bases, with 12 bases separating them. The CDR3: CASSLLAPHSTDTQYF. CDR3 DNA: TGTGCCAGCAGCTTACTAGCCCCCCATAGCACAGATACGCAGTATTTT.

The chain links TRBV2 to TRBJ2-2; 9 positions match TRBD2. Trimming at V came to 8 bases and at J to 7 bases, leaving 8 bases not matched to a gene. There are 14 residues in the CDR3. Germline CDR1 and CDR2: SNHLY and FYNNEI. The chain's CDR3 is CASGGLASGGELFF. As DNA, the CDR3 is TGTGCCAGCGGGGGACTAGCTTCGGGCGGGGAGCTGTTTTTT.

This clonotype appeared a few times. V gene TRBV29-1 combines with J gene TRBJ2-5; the D is unclear. CDR1 and CDR2 from the germline V gene are SQVTM and ANQGSEA. V was cut by 0 bases and J by 4 bases, with 18 bases left in between. CDR3 length: 16 residues. The CDR3 spells CSVEDRFKDPAETQYF. The CDR3 region has the DNA TGCAGCGTTGAAGACAGGTTTAAGGACCCAGCAGAGACCCAGTACTTC. Full variable domain (rest looked up from reference TRBV29-1 and TRBJ2-5): SAVISQKPSRDICQRGTSLTIQCQVDSQVTMMFWYRQQPGQSLTLIATANQGSEATYESGFVIDKFPISRPNLTFSTLTVSNMSPEDSSIYLCSVEDRFKDPAETQYFGPGTRLLVL.

This chain joins TRBV20-1 and TRBJ2-7, with TRBD2 matching 12 bases. Germline V CDR1 and CDR2: DFQATT, SNEGSKA (reference sequence). The V segment lost 5 bases and the J segment 4 bases; nucleotides outside the gene matches: 6. The CDR3 length is 14 residues. This CDR3 reads CSALQTSGSYEQYF. The CDR3 region has the DNA TGCAGTGCTCTACAGACTAGCGGGAGTTACGAGCAGTACTTC.

There are a few counts of this clonotype. The chain employs TRBV18 and TRBJ1-3; tentative D call: TRBD1 (6 bases). The CDR3 runs to 16 residues. V was pared by 1 base and J by 0 bases, with 10 bases between. CDR1 is KGHSH, CDR2 LQKENI, per germline. The CDR3 DNA reads TGTGCCAGCTCACCACGAGACAGGATCTCTGGAAACACCATATATTTT. Protein product: CASSPRDRISGNTIYF.

This clonotype occurred a few times. V is TRBV12-3 or TRBV12-4 and J is TRBJ1-5; D is ambiguous. The CDR3 extends over 14 amino acids. Deletions cut 5 bases from V and 8 bases from J, with 16 bases between. This chain's CDR3 is CASSAHSQSEPQHF. The CDR3 DNA follows: TGTGCCAGCAGTGCCCACAGTCAATCAGAGCCCCAGCATTTT.

This clonotype was detected a few times. J is TRBJ1-1 and V is TRBV10-3; unclear D gene. V was shortened by 3 bases and J by 7 bases, with 9 bases between the two germline ends. Germline CDR1 reads ENHRY; CDR2 reads SYGVKD. This CDR3 spans 12 amino acids. The CDR3 sequence: CAISDSGSEAFF. The CDR3 DNA sequence: TGTGCCATCAGTGATTCCGGGAGTGAAGCTTTCTTT.

Many counts were recorded for this clonotype. V gene TRBV7-9 combines with J gene TRBJ2-1; 9 positions agree with TRBD1. The CDR3 covers 16 residues. The trim removed 4 bases at V and 2 bases at J, leaving 6 bases unmatched. Germline CDR1 is SEHNR and CDR2 is FQNEAQ (reference sequence). This CDR3 is CASSYSGTGPYNEQFF. DNA for the CDR3: TGTGCCAGCAGCTACTCCGGGACAGGGCCCTACAATGAGCAGTTCTTC.

This clonotype was recorded at least ten times. The CDR3 sequence is CASSPTVGEKLFF. CDR3 DNA sequence: TGTGCCAGCTCACCGACGGTTGGTGAAAAACTGTTTTTT. The chain carries TRBV18 and TRBJ1-4; no firm D call. Deletions cut 3 bases from V and 7 bases from J, with 9 bases between. This CDR3 contains 13 residues. Germline loops: CDR1 KGHSH, CDR2 LQKENI.

This clonotype was seen at least ten times. The rearrangement uses TRBV3-1 and TRBJ1-3, with D maybe TRBD1 (6 bases). Looked up from germline, CDR1 is LGHDT and CDR2 is YNNKEL (reference sequence). The CDR3 extends over 16 amino acids. V was trimmed by 1 base and J by 4 bases, leaving 14 bases between them. CDR3 bases: TGTGCCAGCAGCCAAGTCGGGGGGGGCGTCGGAAACACCATATATTTT. Protein sequence: CASSQVGGGVGNTIYF.

This chain joins TRBV2 and TRBJ2-7; D uncertain. V was cut by 3 bases and J by 3 bases, with 24 bases left in between. CDR3 length equals 18 residues. Germline lookup yields CDR1 SNHLY and CDR2 FYNNEI. The CDR3 coding sequence is TGTGCCAGCAGTGACGCTGACTCTCTTGTAAGGAAGGGCTACGAGCAGTACTTC. This sequence encodes CASSDADSLVRKGYEQYF.